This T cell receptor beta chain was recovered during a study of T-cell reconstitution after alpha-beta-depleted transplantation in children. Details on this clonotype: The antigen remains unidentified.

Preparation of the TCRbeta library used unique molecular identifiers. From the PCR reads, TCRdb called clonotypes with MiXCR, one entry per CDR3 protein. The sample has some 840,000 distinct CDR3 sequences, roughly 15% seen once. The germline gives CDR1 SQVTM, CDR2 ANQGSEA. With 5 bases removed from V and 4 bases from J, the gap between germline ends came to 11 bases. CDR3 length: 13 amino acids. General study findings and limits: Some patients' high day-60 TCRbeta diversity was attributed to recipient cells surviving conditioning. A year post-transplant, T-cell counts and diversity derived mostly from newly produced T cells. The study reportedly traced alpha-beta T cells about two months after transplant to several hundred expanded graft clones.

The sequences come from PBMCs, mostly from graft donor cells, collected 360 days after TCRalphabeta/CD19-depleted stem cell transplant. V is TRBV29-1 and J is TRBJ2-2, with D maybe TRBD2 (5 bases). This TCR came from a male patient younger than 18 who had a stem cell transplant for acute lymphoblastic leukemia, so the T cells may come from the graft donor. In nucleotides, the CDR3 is TGCAGCGTTCGAGGGTATAGCACCGGGGAGCTGTTTTTT. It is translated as CSVRGYSTGELFF.